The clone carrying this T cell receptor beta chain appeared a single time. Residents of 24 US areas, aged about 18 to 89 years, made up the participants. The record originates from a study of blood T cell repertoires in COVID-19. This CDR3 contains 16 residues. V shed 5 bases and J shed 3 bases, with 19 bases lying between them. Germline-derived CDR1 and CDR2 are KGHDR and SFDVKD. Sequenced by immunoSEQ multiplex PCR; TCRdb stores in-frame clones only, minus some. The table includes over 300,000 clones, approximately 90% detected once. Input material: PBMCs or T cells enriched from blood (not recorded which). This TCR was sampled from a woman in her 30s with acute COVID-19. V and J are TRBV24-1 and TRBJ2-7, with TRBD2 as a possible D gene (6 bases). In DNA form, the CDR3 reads TGTGCCACCAGTGCCCCGGGGAGGTCTGGCAACTACGAGCAGTACTTC. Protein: CATSAPGRSGNYEQYF.